The 17 T cell receptor beta chains given below trace back to one sample, sequenced in a study of identical twins (dated by TCRdb to the mid-2010s). Library creation used 5' RACE. TCRdb lists the instrument as Illumina HiSeq 2000. TCRdb reprocessing: public reads trimmed at Q25 with fastp, clones called with MiXCR, in-frame beta chains kept. Each entry is one CDR3 protein sequence, shown with its most common DNA and genes. Here the sample has about 460,000 distinct CDR3 sequences; 12% to 15% occur a single time. About 0.53% of the sample rests with the top ten. These data were likewise used in another study, on yellow fever vaccine responses in identical twins.

The specimen sequenced was CD4+ T cells sorted from blood. These receptor sequences come from a woman aged 18-35 years in good health.

This clonotype was seen a few times. This rearrangement joins TRBV15 to TRBJ2-3; 7 bases are shared with TRBD2. Germline loops: CDR1 LNHNV, CDR2 YYDKDF (reference sequence). Losses at the gene ends were 0 bases for V and 2 bases for J; bases not matched to a gene: 8. CDR3 length equals 17 residues. CDR3 protein: CATSRDLSGGNTDTQYF. The CDR3 region has the DNA TGTGCCACCAGCAGAGATTTGTCGGGGGGAAACACAGATACGCAGTATTTT.

V and J are TRBV2 and TRBJ2-5; 10 nucleotides match TRBD1. J lost 5 bases, V lost 6 bases, and 9 bases had no gene match. There are 15 residues in the CDR3. Germline V gene lookup returns CDR1 SNHLY and CDR2 FYNNEI. CDR3 protein: CASSRQGAPGETQYF. CDR3 coding DNA: TGTGCCAGCAGCCGACAGGGGGCTCCGGGGGAGACCCAGTACTTC.

The chain is built from TRBV4-3 and TRBJ2-3; TRBD2 aligns across 8 bases. The CDR3 consists of 13 residues. Germline values: CDR1 LGHNA, CDR2 YSLEER. J lost 10 bases, V lost 0 bases, and 3 bases had no gene match. Here the CDR3 reads CASSQEGAGAQYF. The DNA of the CDR3 is TGCGCCAGCAGCCAAGAGGGAGCGGGAGCGCAGTATTTT.

Ten or more counts support this clonotype. The chain recombines TRBV28 with TRBJ2-3; 13 positions agree with TRBD2. With V trimmed by 4 bases and J by 6 bases, 7 bases remained unmatched. CDR3 length: 16 amino acids. The germline gives CDR1 MDHEN, CDR2 SYDVKM. CDR3 residues: CASSSRLAGGGDTQYF. DNA for the CDR3: TGTGCCAGCAGTTCCAGACTAGCGGGGGGCGGGGATACGCAGTATTTT. Filled out from reference TRBV28 and TRBJ2-3, the complete variable domain reads DVKVTQSSRYLVKRTGEKVFLECVQDMDHENMFWYRQDPGLGLRLIYFSYDVKMKEKGDIPEGYSVSREKKERFSLILESASTNQTSMYLCASSSRLAGGGDTQYFGPGTRLTVL.

The rearrangement links TRBV20-1 to TRBJ2-2; D tentatively fits TRBD1 or TRBD2 (6 bases each). CDR1 and CDR2 from the germline V gene are DFQATT and SNEGSKA (reference sequence). The CDR3 has 14 amino acids. With 6 bases removed from V and 0 bases from J, the gap between germline ends came to 11 bases. The CDR3 DNA reads TGCAGTGCCCACGGGGGCCCGAACACCGGGGAGCTGTTTTTT. This encodes CSAHGGPNTGELFF.

This clonotype showed up many times. The CDR3 region has the DNA TGTGCCAGCAGTTCACTAGCGGGAGGAGGTCTTGAGCAGTTCTTC. Amino acid sequence: CASSSLAGGGLEQFF. The J gene is TRBJ2-1, the V gene TRBV27; 12 nucleotides line up with TRBD2. Trimming at V came to 4 bases and at J to 9 bases, leaving 7 bases not matched to a gene. Germline loops: CDR1 MNHEY, CDR2 SMNVEV (reference sequence). This CDR3 region has 15 residues.

This rearrangement joins TRBV7-9 to TRBJ2-7, with D perhaps matching TRBD2 (5 bases). This CDR3 has 15 amino acids. The germline V and J ends were trimmed by 5 bases and 0 bases, with 14 bases remaining between them. Germline V lookup: CDR1 SEHNR, CDR2 FQNEAQ (reference sequence). CDR3 loop: CASSARIGSSYEQYF. The CDR3 region has the DNA TGTGCCAGCAGCGCCCGAATAGGGAGCTCCTACGAGCAGTACTTC.

V is TRBV27 and J is TRBJ2-7, with 14 bases aligning to TRBD2. This CDR3 comprises 17 residues. Germline CDR1 reads MNHEY; CDR2 reads SMNVEV (reference sequence). V lost 3 bases to trimming and J lost 4 bases; unmatched junction nucleotides: 8. CDR3 sequence (DNA): TGTGCCAGCAGTTTCAGGGGGACTAGCGGGAGTCGATACGAGCAGTACTTC. Its translation: CASSFRGTSGSRYEQYF.

The table lists this clonotype with a few counts. The V gene is TRBV28, the J gene TRBJ2-1; 14 nucleotides match TRBD2. The CDR3 length is 17 residues. The J segment lost 7 bases and the V segment lost 6 bases, leaving 11 bases of the junction unmatched. Germline loops: CDR1 MDHEN, CDR2 SYDVKM. CDR3 nucleotides: TGTGCCAGCAGCTCAGGAGGACTAGCGGGAGGTTGGAATGAGCAGTTCTTC. This gives the protein CASSSGGLAGGWNEQFF.

This clonotype was seen more than once but under ten times. The rearrangement links TRBV6-5 to TRBJ2-1, with a tentative D call TRBD2 (6 bases). V was pared by 0 bases and J by 6 bases, with 9 bases between. Germline-derived CDR1 and CDR2 are MNHEY and SVGAGI. The CDR3 has 14 residues. This CDR3 reads CASSYSLGGNEQFF. The CDR3 bases are TGTGCCAGCAGTTACTCCCTCGGGGGCAATGAGCAGTTCTTC.

This clonotype was observed a few times. The gene calls are TRBV28 and TRBJ2-3, with TRBD1 matching 8 bases. Germline values: CDR1 MDHEN, CDR2 SYDVKM. This CDR3 spans 15 amino acids. V dropped 5 bases and J dropped 4; count of bases not matched to a gene: 8. As DNA, the CDR3 is TGTGCCAGCAGTCGCCGCGGACAGGGCGCAGATACGCAGTATTTT. Protein product: CASSRRGQGADTQYF.

This clonotype occurred a few times. Written as DNA, the CDR3 is TGTGCCAGCAGCTACCCGACAGGGGGCGCCTCCGGGGAGCTGTTTTTT. Its translation: CASSYPTGGASGELFF. The rearrangement joins TRBV7-8 to TRBJ2-2; 10 bases agree with TRBD1. Germline CDR1 SGHVS, CDR2 FQNEAQ. The CDR3 spans 16 residues. The J segment lost 6 bases and the V segment lost 4 bases, leaving 8 bases of the junction unmatched. Variable domain in full (rest from reference TRBV7-8 and TRBJ2-2): GAGVSQSPRYKVAKRGQDVALRCDPISGHVSLFWYQQALGQGPEFLTYFQNEAQLDKSGLPSDRFFAERPEGSVSTLKIQRTQQEDSAVYLCASSYPTGGASGELFFGEGSRLTVL.

V and J are TRBV12-3 or TRBV12-4 and TRBJ2-5; 9 nucleotides align to TRBD2. After removal of 5 bases from V and 1 base from J, the junction contained 8 bases not matched to a gene. The CDR3 is made up of 16 amino acids. Here the CDR3 DNA reads TGTGCCAGCAGTCCAATAGCGGGAGCCCCCCAAGAGACCCAGTACTTC. Amino acid sequence: CASSPIAGAPQETQYF.

The chain employs TRBV12-3 or TRBV12-4 and TRBJ1-4; no definite D call. The V end was cut by 6 bases, the J end by 10 bases, with 12 bases between. The CDR3 length is 12 residues. CDR3 protein: CASSNLPVKLFF. CDR3 coding DNA: TGTGCCAGCAGCAACCTGCCGGTAAAACTGTTTTTT.

This clonotype was seen a handful of times. This chain links TRBV5-1 with TRBJ2-1; D unclear. This CDR3 spans 16 amino acids. The V and J ends lost 0 bases and 3 bases respectively, with 13 bases between them. CDR1 and CDR2 (germline): SGHRS, YFSETQ. CDR3 protein: CASSLDSLVYYNEQFF. In nucleotides, the CDR3 is TGCGCCAGCAGCTTGGACAGCTTGGTCTACTACAATGAGCAGTTCTTC.

The rearrangement uses TRBV20-1 and TRBJ2-4; D is undetermined. Germline CDR1 is DFQATT and CDR2 is SNEGSKA (reference sequence). The V gene lost 6 bases and the J gene lost 6 bases, with 15 bases spanning the gap. CDR3 size: 13 residues. CDR3 protein: CSAPGPVGNIQYF. DNA of the CDR3: TGCAGTGCCCCCGGGCCAGTAGGAAACATTCAGTACTTC.

This clonotype was counted between two and nine times. The rearrangement uses TRBV25-1 and TRBJ2-1; 8 nucleotides align to TRBD1. This CDR3 is 15 amino acids long. Trimming cost V 3 bases and J 8 bases; bases outside gene matches: 9. Germline lookup yields CDR1 MGHDK and CDR2 SYGVNS. DNA for the CDR3: TGTGCCAGCAGTGAGTCTTGGACAGGGAAGGATGAGCAGTTCTTC. It yields the protein CASSESWTGKDEQFF. The full variable domain, rest sourced from reference TRBV25-1 and TRBJ2-1, is EADIYQTPRYLVIGTGKKITLECSQTMGHDKMYWYQQDPGMELHLIHYSYGVNSTEKGDLSSESTVSRIRTEHFPLTLESARPSHTSQYLCASSESWTGKDEQFFGPGTRLTVL.